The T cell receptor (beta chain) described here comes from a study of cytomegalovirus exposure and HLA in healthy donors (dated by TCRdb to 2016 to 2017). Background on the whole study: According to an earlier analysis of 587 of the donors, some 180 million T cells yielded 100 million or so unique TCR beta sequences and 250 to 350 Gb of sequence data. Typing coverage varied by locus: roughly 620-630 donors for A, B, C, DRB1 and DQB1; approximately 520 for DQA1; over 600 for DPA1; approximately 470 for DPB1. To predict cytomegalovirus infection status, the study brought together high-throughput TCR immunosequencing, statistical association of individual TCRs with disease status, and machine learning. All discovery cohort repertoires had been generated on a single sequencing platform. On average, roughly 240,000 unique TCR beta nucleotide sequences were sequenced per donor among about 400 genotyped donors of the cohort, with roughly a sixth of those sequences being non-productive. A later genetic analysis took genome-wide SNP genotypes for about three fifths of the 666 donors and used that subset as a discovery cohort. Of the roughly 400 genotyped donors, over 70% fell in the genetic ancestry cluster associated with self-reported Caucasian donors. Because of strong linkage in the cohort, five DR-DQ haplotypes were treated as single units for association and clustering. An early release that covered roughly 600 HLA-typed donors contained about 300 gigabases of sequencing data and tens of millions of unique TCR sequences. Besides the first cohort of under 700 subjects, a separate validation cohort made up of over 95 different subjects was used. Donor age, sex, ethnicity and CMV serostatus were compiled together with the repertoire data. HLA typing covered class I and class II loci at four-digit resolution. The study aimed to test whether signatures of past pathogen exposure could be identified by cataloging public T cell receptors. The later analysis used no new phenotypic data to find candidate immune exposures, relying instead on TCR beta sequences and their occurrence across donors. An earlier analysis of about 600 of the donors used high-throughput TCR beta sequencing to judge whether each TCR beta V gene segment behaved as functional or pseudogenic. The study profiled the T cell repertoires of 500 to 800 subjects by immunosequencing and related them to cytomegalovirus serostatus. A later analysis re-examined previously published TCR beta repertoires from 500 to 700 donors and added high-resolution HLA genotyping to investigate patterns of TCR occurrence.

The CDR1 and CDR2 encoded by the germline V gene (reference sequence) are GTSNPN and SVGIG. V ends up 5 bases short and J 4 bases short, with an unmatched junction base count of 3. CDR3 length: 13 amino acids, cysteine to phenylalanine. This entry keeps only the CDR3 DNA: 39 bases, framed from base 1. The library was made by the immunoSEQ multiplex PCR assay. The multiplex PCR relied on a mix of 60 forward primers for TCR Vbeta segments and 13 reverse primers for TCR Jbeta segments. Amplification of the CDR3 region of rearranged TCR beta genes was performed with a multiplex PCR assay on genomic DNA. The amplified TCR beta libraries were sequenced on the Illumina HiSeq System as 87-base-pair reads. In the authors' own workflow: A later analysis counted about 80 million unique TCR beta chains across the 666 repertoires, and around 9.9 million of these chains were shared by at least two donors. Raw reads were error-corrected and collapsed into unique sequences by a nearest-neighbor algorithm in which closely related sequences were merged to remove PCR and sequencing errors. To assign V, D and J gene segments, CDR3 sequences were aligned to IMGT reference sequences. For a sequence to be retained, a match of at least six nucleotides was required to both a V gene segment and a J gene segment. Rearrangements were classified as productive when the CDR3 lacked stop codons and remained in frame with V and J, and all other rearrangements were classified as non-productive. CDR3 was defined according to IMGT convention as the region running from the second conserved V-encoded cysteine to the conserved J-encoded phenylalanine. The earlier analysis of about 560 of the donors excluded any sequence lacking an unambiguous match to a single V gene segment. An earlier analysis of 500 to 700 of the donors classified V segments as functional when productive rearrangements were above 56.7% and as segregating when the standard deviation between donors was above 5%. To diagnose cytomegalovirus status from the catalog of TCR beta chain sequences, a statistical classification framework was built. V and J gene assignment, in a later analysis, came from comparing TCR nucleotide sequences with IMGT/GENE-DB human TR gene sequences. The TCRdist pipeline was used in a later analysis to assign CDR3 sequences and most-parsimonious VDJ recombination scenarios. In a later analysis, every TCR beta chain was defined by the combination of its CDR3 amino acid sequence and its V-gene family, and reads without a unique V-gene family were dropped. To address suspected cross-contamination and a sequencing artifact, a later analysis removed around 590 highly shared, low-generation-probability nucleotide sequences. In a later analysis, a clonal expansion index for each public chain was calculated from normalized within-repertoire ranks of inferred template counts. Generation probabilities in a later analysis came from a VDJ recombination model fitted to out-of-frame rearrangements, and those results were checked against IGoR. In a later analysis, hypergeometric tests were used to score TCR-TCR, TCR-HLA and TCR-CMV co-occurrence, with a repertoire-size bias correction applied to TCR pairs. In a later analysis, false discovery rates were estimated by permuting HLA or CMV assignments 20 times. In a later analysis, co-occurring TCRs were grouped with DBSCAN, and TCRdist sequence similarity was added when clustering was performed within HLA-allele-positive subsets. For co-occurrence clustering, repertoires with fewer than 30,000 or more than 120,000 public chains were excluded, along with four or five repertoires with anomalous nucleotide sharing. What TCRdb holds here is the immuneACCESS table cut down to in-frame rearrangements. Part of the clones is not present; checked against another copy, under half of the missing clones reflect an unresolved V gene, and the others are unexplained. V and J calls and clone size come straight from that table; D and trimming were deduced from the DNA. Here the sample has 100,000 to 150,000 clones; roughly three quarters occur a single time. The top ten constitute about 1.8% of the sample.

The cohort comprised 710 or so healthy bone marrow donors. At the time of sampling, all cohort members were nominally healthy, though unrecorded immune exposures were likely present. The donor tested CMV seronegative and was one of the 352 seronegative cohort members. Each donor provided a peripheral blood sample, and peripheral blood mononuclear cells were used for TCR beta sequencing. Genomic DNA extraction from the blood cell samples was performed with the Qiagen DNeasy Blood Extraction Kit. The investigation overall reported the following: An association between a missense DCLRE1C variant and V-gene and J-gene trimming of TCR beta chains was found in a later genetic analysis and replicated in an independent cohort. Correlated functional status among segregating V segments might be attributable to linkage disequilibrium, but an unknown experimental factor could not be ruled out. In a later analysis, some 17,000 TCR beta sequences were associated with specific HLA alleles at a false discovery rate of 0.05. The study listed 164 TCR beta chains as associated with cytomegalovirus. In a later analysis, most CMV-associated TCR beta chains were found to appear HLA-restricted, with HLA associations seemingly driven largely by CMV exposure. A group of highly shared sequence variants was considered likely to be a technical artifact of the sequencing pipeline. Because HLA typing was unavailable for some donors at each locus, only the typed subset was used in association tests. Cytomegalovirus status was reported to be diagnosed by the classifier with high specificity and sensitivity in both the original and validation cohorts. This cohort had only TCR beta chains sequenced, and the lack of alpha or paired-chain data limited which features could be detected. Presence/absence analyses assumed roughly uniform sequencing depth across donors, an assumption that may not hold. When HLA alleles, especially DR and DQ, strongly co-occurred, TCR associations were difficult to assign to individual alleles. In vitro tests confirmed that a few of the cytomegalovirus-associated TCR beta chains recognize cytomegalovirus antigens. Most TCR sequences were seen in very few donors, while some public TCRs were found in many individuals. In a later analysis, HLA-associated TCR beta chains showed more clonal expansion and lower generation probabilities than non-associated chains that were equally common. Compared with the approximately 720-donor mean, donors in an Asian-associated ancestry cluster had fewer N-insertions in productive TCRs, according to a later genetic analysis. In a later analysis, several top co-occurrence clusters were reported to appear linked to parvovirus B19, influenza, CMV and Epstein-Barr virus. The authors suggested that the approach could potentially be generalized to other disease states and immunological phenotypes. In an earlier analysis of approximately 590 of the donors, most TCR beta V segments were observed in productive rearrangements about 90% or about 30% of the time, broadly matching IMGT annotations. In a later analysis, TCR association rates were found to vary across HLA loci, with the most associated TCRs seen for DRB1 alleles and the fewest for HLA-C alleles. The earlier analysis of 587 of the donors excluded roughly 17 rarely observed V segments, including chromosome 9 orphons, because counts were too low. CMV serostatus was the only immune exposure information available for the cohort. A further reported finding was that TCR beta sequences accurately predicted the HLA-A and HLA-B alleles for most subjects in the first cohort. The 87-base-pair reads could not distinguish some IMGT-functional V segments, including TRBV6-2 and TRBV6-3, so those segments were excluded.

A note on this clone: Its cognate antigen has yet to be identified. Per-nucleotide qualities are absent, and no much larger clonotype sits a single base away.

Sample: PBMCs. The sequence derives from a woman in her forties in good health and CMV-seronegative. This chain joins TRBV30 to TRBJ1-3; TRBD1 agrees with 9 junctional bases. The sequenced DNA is TGTGCCTGGGGAGGGACAGGGGGAAACACCATATATTTT. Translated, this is CAWGGTGGNTIYF.